This TCR beta chain emerged from a study of T cells in Graves' hyperthyroidism and ophthalmopathy. Study results and limitations: The model's output predicted ophthalmopathy at a median of about 6.5 months prior to onset.

Note on this clonotype: Its antigen is as yet unknown.

Template material for amplifying TCR beta CDR3 regions consisted of RNA transcripts. TCR CDR3 underwent first-round RT-PCR with the HTBI primer set. Each CDR3 protein gets one entry after TCRdb re-called the multiplex PCR reads with MiXCR. This sample carries roughly 840,000 distinct CDR3 sequences, about two fifths of them seen once, and the ten largest clones take approximately 10%. The V end was cut by 0 bases, the J end by 2 bases, with 11 bases between. The CDR3 totals 15 residues. The V gene's germline CDR1 is SGHRS and CDR2 YFSETQ. This clonotype originated in a man younger than 30 with Graves' hyperthyroidism. The V gene is TRBV5-1, the J gene TRBJ2-5; D is uncertain. Sequenced: blood. For the CDR3, the DNA is TGCGCCAGCAGCTTGGCCGACCTATCTCAAGAGACCCAGTACTTC. As protein: CASSLADLSQETQYF.